What follows is one T cell receptor beta chain and its context. The antigen is not known. Profiling relied on immunoSEQ multiplex PCR, and the TCRdb table lists in-frame clones only, not all of them. The table shows around 60,000 clones, with about 96% occurring only once. The data are from a study of cytomegalovirus exposure and HLA in healthy donors. Study-level background: In a later analysis, it was reported that the approximately 120 validation repertoires had been produced on the same platform as the 670 or so repertoires belonging to the first cohort.

The study drew the donors from its 120-subject validation cohort, separate from the roughly 700-subject first cohort. Germline V gene lookup returns CDR1 KGHSH and CDR2 LQKENI. V dropped 1 base and J dropped 2 bases, with 9 bases sitting between them. The CDR3 consists of 15 residues. Study results and caveats: Subsequent analysis found a tendency for first-cohort TCR clusters to co-occur within the 95 to 150 validation repertoires. Altogether, about 160 TCR beta chains were recorded as cytomegalovirus-associated.

The material sequenced was PBMCs. The gene calls are TRBV18 and TRBJ1-5; D uncertain. This receptor was taken from a woman younger than 30 in good health and CMV-seronegative. In DNA form, the CDR3 reads TGTGCCAGCTCACCACTTCCCGGTGGCAATCAGCCCCAGCATTTT. The encoded protein is CASSPLPGGNQPQHF.